These 6 T cell receptor beta chains came from one sample sequenced in a study of shared clonotypes between healthy human individuals. Method: immunoSEQ multiplex PCR; TCRdb's copy keeps in-frame clones and lacks some. Of roughly 2.6 million clones in the sample, around 94% were seen once. Material for sequencing was naive CD4+ T cells sorted from blood. Subset meaning: CD45RA+ positively selected. The receptors originated from a young man in good health.

A note on this clone: Additional DNA sequences in this sample encode the identical CDR3. The rearrangement joins TRBV10-1 to TRBJ2-5; the D gene is possibly TRBD2 (6 bases). The length of the CDR3 is 14 residues. CDR1 WNHNN and CDR2 SYGVQD come from the germline V gene (reference sequence). V lost 0 bases and J lost 2, with 7 bases in between. For the CDR3, the DNA is TGCGCCAGCAGTGAGTCGGGGGGACAAGAGACCCAGTACTTC. Amino acid sequence: CASSESGGQETQYF.

This chain connects TRBV5-4 to TRBJ1-4; D is undetermined. The CDR3 runs to 14 residues. From germline, CDR1 is SGHNT and CDR2 YYREEE (reference sequence). The V end lost 4 bases, the J end lost 3 bases, and 10 bases lay between the germline ends. The CDR3 is CASSGPNPNEKLFF. The CDR3 coding sequence is TGTGCCAGCAGCGGGCCGAATCCTAATGAAAAACTGTTTTTT. The full variable domain, completed using reference TRBV5-4 and TRBJ1-4, is ETGVTQSPTHLIKTRGQQVTLRCSSQSGHNTVSWYQQALGQGPQFIFQYYREEENGRGNFPPRFSGLQFPNYSSELNVNALELDDSALYLCASSGPNPNEKLFFGSGTQLSVL.

The rearrangement uses TRBV15 and TRBJ1-1; D perhaps matches TRBD1 (6 bases). The CDR3 contains 15 residues. The germline CDR1 and CDR2 sequences are LNHNV and YYDKDF (reference sequence). Trimming removed 4 bases at V and 1 base at J, with 13 bases between. The CDR3 DNA reads as TGTGCCACCAGCACCCAGGGGCGGGGGAACACTGAAGCTTTCTTT. As protein: CATSTQGRGNTEAFF.

The chain couples TRBV20-1 to TRBJ2-7; D is unresolved. The CDR3 totals 11 residues. V lost 5 bases to trimming and J lost 5 bases, with 10 bases between them. CDR1 is DFQATT and CDR2 is SNEGSKA in the germline V gene (reference sequence). CDR3 amino acids: CSAGFRDEQYF. CDR3 in DNA: TGCAGTGCTGGATTCCGGGACGAGCAGTACTTC.

This chain connects TRBV19 to TRBJ1-5; maybe TRBD1 (5 bases). V was trimmed by 9 bases and J by 2 bases, leaving 14 bases between them. The CDR3 consists of 14 residues. Per the germline V gene, CDR1 is LNHDA and CDR2 is SQIVND (reference sequence). For the CDR3, the DNA is TGTGCCAGCAATCAGGGCAGTGGCAATCAGCCCCAGCATTTT. Its protein product is CASNQGSGNQPQHF.

The V and J genes are TRBV11-2 and TRBJ2-3, with 11 nucleotides matching TRBD2. The junction had 12 bases not matched to a gene; V was cut back by 1 base and J by 9 bases. CDR1 and CDR2 from the germline V gene are SGHAT and FQNNGV. This CDR3 contains 17 residues. The CDR3 DNA sequence: TGTGCCAGCAGCTTAGGGGTAGCGGGAGGGCCTACGGGGACGCAGTATTTT. Protein product: CASSLGVAGGPTGTQYF. The entire variable domain, with the rest obtained from reference TRBV11-2 and TRBJ2-3, is as follows: EAGVAQSPRYKIIEKRQSVAFWCNPISGHATLYWYQQILGQGPKLLIQFQNNGVVDDSQLPKDRFSAERLKGVDSTLKIQPAKLEDSAVYLCASSLGVAGGPTGTQYFGPGTRLTVL.